These T cell receptor beta chains were read from a single sample in a study of regulatory T cells in long-lasting Graves disease. One entry per CDR3 protein, called by TCRdb with MiXCR from the multiplex PCR reads. The sample has about 460,000 distinct CDR3 sequences, around a fifth seen once. This specimen was peripheral blood mononuclear cells (PBMCs), taken when the disease was refractory, from a patient treated with antithyroid drugs. The origin of the receptors is a female donor with Graves disease. CDR3s include the opening cysteine and the closing phenylalanine or tryptophan. Each record gives: clone size, J gene, V gene, CDR3 protein. The listing skips clone size in some rows; elsewhere it reads once, few, many or a size class.

>.|TRBJ1-5|TRBV9
CASSVYGQPNQPQHF
>few|TRBJ1-5|TRBV10-3
CAIGQGDQPQHF
>few|TRBJ2-5|TRBV30
CAWSTSVFSQETQYF
>many|TRBJ2-5|TRBV27
CASSPTQETQYF
>few|TRBJ2-2|TRBV5-1
CASSWDRGDTGELFF
>few|TRBJ2-4|TRBV6-1
CASSRLAGTVGKNIQYF
>many|TRBJ1-5|TRBV7-2
CASSLISNSNQPQHF
>once|TRBJ2-4|TRBV2
CASSALAGEGKNIQYF
>many|TRBJ1-1|TRBV7-2
CASSLPGQGVNTEAFF
>many|TRBJ1-1|TRBV12-5
CASGLSPTGSWDTEAFF
>.|TRBJ2-7|TRBV5-1
CASSSVGTAFYEQYF
>.|TRBJ1-2|TRBV4-1
CASSQEGVSRGYTF
>.|TRBJ2-2|TRBV12-3/TRBV12-4
CAGSLQNTRELFF
>many|TRBJ2-5|TRBV7-2
CASAPPSEETQYF
>few|TRBJ1-1|TRBV15
CATSRESENTEAFF
>many|TRBJ1-2|TRBV7-2
CASSPPGQEHYGYTF
>.|TRBJ2-3|TRBV15
CATSRQRQVPDTQYF
>many|TRBJ1-5|TRBV6-1
CASSEVPIRQPQHF
>.|TRBJ2-2|TRBV5-1
CASSFGLSLDTGELFF
>many|TRBJ1-1|TRBV2
CAKGEQGDTEAFF
>few|TRBJ1-3|TRBV12-3/TRBV12-4
CASRTQGAFGNTIYF
>many|TRBJ2-2|TRBV11-2
CASSRRQGTGGELFF
>.|TRBJ1-4|TRBV20-1
CSAGGTATNEKLFF
>few|TRBJ2-7|TRBV20-1
CSARVYPSYEQYF
>few|TRBJ1-6|TRBV7-2
CASSLGRGASPLHF
>few|TRBJ1-1|TRBV7-8
CASSLVGRSDTEAFF
>.|TRBJ2-5|TRBV7-2
CASSLGGRGLQETQYF
>many|TRBJ2-7|TRBV28
CASSFAHRQAFGEQYF
>few|TRBJ2-1|TRBV7-2
CASSKPIAATSGNEQFF
>many|TRBJ1-2|TRBV28
CASSPTPSLTGLIGYTF
>many|TRBJ1-2|TRBV6-9
CASSYASDYTF
>once|TRBJ2-3|TRBV24-1
CATAGSGGTDTQYF
>many|TRBJ2-5|TRBV6-2/TRBV6-3
CASSGSGGQETQYF
>.|TRBJ2-5|TRBV18
CASSPSGYRETQYF
>many|TRBJ2-5|TRBV6-1
CASSSGLAVQYQETQYF
>many|TRBJ1-4|TRBV28
CASSLSRRKLFF
>many|TRBJ1-1|TRBV6-1
CASSPGDSMNTEAFF
>many|TRBJ1-5|TRBV6-2/TRBV6-3
CASSDGQGDQPQHF
>.|TRBJ2-7|TRBV12-5
CASGLVVTGGQYF
>.|TRBJ1-6|TRBV5-1
CASSRSGDNSPLHF
>.|TRBJ1-2|TRBV3-1
CASSPLRSNYGYTF
>.|TRBJ2-7|TRBV6-2/TRBV6-3
CASSRTRGNEQYF
>.|TRBJ2-2|TRBV5-6
CASSLSFGAGGELFF
>.|TRBJ2-7|TRBV19
CASSTGQNYEQYF
>.|TRBJ2-3|TRBV27
CASSATDTQYF
>.|TRBJ2-4|TRBV11-2
CASSGTGGLAKNIQYF
>.|TRBJ2-4|TRBV6-1
CASRGGAKNIQYF
>.|TRBJ2-7|TRBV12-3/TRBV12-4
CASSLTETYEQYF
>.|TRBJ2-3|TRBV9
CASSAPQGDTQYF
>.|TRBJ2-5|TRBV29-1
CSVDRTGVGETQYF
>.|TRBJ2-5|TRBV6-1
CASSRLLAGRETQYF
>.|TRBJ1-1|TRBV5-1
CASSSLGSVTEAFF
>many|TRBJ2-1|TRBV20-1
CSARDEAAGGGDEQFF